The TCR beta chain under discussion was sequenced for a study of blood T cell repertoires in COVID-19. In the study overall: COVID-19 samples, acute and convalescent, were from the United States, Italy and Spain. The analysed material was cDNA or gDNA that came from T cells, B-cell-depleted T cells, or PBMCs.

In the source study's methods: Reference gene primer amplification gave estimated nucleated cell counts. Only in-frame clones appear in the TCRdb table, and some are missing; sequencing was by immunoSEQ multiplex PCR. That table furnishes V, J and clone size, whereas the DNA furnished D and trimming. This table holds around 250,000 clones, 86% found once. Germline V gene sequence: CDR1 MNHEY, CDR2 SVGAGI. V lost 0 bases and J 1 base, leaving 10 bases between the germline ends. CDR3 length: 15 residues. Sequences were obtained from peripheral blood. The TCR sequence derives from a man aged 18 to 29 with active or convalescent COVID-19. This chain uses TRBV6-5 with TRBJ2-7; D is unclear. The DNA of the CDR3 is TGTGCCAGCAGTTACTCGCTGGCCTTATCCTACGAGCAGTACTTC. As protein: CASSYSLALSYEQYF.